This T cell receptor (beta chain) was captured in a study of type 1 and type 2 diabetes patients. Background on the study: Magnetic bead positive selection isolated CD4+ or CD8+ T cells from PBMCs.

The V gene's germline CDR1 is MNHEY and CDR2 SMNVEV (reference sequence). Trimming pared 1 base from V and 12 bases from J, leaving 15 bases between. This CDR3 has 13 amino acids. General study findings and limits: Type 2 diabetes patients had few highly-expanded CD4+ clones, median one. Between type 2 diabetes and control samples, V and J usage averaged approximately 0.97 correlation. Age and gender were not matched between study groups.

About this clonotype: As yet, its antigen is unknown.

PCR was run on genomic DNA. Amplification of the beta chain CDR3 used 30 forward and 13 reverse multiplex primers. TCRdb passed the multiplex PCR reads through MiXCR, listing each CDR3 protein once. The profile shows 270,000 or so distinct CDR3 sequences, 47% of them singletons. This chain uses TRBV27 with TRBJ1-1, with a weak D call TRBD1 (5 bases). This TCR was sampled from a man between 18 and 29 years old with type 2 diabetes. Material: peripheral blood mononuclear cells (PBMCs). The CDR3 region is CASSLFRVVETFF. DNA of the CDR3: TGTGCCAGCAGTTTATTCAGGGTCGTAGAGACTTTCTTT.